This T cell receptor (beta chain) was sequenced during a study of blood T cell repertoires in COVID-19. Study in general: The United States, Italy and Spain were the sources of the acute and convalescent COVID-19 samples. Sources were T cells, B-cell-depleted T cells, or PBMCs; the material itself was cDNA or gDNA.

Authors' data handling: Reference gene primer amplification gave estimated nucleated cell counts. The protocol was immunoSEQ multiplex PCR, while the TCRdb copy is restricted to in-frame clones and leaves out a portion. The V and J calls and clone size were taken over from that table, and D and trimming were inferred from the DNA. The table records more than 60,000 clones, 70% to 90% of them present only once. From germline, CDR1 is LNHDA and CDR2 SQIVND (reference sequence). The germline V and J ends were trimmed by 2 bases and 0 bases, with 22 bases remaining between them. The CDR3 length is 19 residues.

The receptor comes from a human donor in a cohort sampled during active COVID-19. The chain is built from TRBV19 and TRBJ1-1, with a weak D call TRBD1 (5 bases). Sequenced input: peripheral blood. This CDR3 reads CASSIIIPRSGQLNTEAFF. Written as DNA, the CDR3 is TGTGCCAGTAGTATAATAATCCCCCGGTCAGGGCAGTTGAACACTGAAGCTTTCTTT.